This T cell receptor beta chain comes out of a study of shared clonotypes between healthy human individuals. Germline-derived CDR1 and CDR2 are MNHEY and SMNVEV (reference sequence). The CDR3 contains 15 residues. Between the trimmed V and J ends, which lost 1 base and 1 base, there was a span of 5 bases. The method was immunoSEQ multiplex PCR; TCRdb's version includes in-frame clones alone and lacks a portion of them. This repertoire shows fewer than 400,000 clones, about 74% found once; its top ten account for about a tenth. This clone was recorded only once. Other DNA sequences in the same sample also yield this CDR3.

This chain connects TRBV27 to TRBJ2-6; no definite D call. Sequences were obtained from memory CD4+ T cells sorted from blood. Subset reported: CD45RA-negative fraction. The TCR originated in a man younger than 40 in good health. As DNA, the CDR3 is TGTGCCAGCAGTTTATGGGGTTCTGGGGCCAACGTCCTGACTTTC. The encoded protein is CASSLWGSGANVLTF.